This T cell receptor beta chain was profiled in a study of cytomegalovirus exposure and HLA in healthy donors. Germline CDR1 MNHEY, CDR2 SMNVEV (reference sequence). The CDR3 totals 14 residues. With V trimmed by 3 bases and J by 7 bases, 6 bases remained unmatched. Amplification used 60 Vbeta primers and 13 Jbeta primers. Profiled with immunoSEQ multiplex PCR; TCRdb holds only in-frame clones, not every one. The sample consists of 100,000 to 140,000 clones, roughly four fifths of them appearing once. This chain links TRBV27 with TRBJ2-7; 10 bases map to TRBD2. The sequenced sample was PBMCs. The TCR sequence derives from a man between 18 and 35 years old in good health and CMV-seronegative. CDR3 amino acids: CASSFLAGVQEQYF. CDR3 sequence (DNA): TGTGCCAGCAGTTTTCTAGCGGGGGTTCAGGAGCAGTACTTC.